This T cell receptor (beta chain) was found in a study of regulatory T cells in long-lasting Graves disease. General study findings and limits: What was studied was peripheral blood only, and not thyroid tissue.

Relying on iRepertoire HTBI primers and Arm-PCR of CDR3 regions, the team built TCR beta libraries. TCRdb reprocessed the multiplex PCR reads via MiXCR and lists one record per CDR3 protein. The sample has 250,000 or so distinct CDR3 sequences; about 18% are singletons. In its sample, this clonotype was seen a few times. What it binds is not known. Time point defined: newly diagnosed GD, antithyroid drugs for less than 3 months. From PBMCs, RNA was extracted and then used to make the TCR library. This sample was shared with a second study, whose subject was T cells in Graves' hyperthyroidism and ophthalmopathy. That source reports: When ophthalmopathy did not progress within 18 months, Graves' hyperthyroidism was considered stable.

The sequence was obtained from a woman aged 25-40 years with Graves disease. This specimen was peripheral blood mononuclear cells (PBMCs), taken at new diagnosis, from a patient treated with antithyroid drugs.

The chain's CDR3 is CASDGGNTEAFF. The CDR3 nucleotides read TGTGCCAGCGATGGAGGAAACACTGAAGCTTTCTTT. This sequence joins TRBV6-1 and TRBJ1-1; no clear D gene. CDR3 length equals 12 residues. Germline V lookup: CDR1 MNHNS, CDR2 SASEGT. The ends were cut back, 8 bases at V and 2 bases at J, with 9 bases in the middle.